The source of this T cell receptor (beta chain) is a study of early T cells in non-severe SARS-CoV-2 infection. The table lists this clonotype with a few counts. V was clipped by 5 bases and J by 8 bases, with 15 bases between them. Germline CDR1 is DFQATT and CDR2 is SNEGSKA (reference sequence). The CDR3 is made up of 12 amino acids. Tagging with unique molecular identifiers was applied to individual cDNA molecules. TCRdb fed the 5' RACE reads into MiXCR, producing one record per CDR3 protein. Among about 61,000 distinct CDR3 sequences listed, around 12% were seen once. The sequencing used whole blood, collected at baseline. The clonotype originates from an adult who was a healthcare worker with PCR-confirmed SARS-CoV-2 infection or an uninfected control (not recorded which). The donor label of this sample is uncertain. The V call is TRBV20-1, the J call TRBJ1-2, with D unclear. This CDR3 is CSASTNNQGYTF. Here the CDR3 DNA reads TGCAGTGCTTCTACGAACAATCAGGGCTACACCTTC.